This T cell receptor beta chain came from a study of Tregs in tolerant kidney transplant recipients. Method: immunoSEQ multiplex PCR; TCRdb's copy keeps in-frame clones and lacks some. The sample includes 65,000 to 85,000 clones, 90% to 95% of them seen just once. The CDR3 totals 14 residues. CDR1 is MNHEY, CDR2 SMNVEV, per germline (reference sequence). The ends were cut back, 2 bases at V and 2 bases at J, with 7 bases in the middle. Mixed chimerism was transient after nonmyeloablative marrow transplants from related graft donors. Unstimulated Tregs (CD4+CD25+CD127-) and CD4+CD25- non-Tregs were sorted from PBMCs. Broader study findings: The most relevant donor-specific Treg TCRbeta repertoire apparently came from expansion with activated donor B cells. Few patients were studied, so findings need validation in larger groups. Biological reproducibility was not directly addressed, but technical replication error appeared minimal.

Points on this clone: What it binds is not known.

The origin of this receptor is a human patient who received a combined kidney and bone marrow transplant. The T cells may come from the graft donor. This specimen consisted of CD4+ T cells from blood (PBMCs), obtained 24 months after the transplant. The rearrangement uses TRBV27 and TRBJ2-1; tentatively, D is TRBD1 (5 bases). CDR3 in DNA: TGTGCCAGCAGTTTAGGGGCAGCCTACAATGAGCAGTTCTTC. Its protein is CASSLGAAYNEQFF.